Listed here are 10 T cell receptor beta chains from one sample, sequenced in a study of blood T cell repertoires in COVID-19. Some clones are missing from TCRdb's copy, which holds only in-frame ones; the method was immunoSEQ multiplex PCR. The sample gives around 440,000 clones, approximately 89% of which show up once; 10% to 15% is in the top ten. Material for sequencing was peripheral blood. The receptors come from a woman aged 45-65 years with COVID-19, enrolled during active disease.

This clone was seen only once. The chain links TRBV3-1 (or the pseudogene TRBV3-2) to TRBJ2-1, with 8 bases fitting TRBD2. J lost 4 bases, V lost 1 base, and 9 bases had no gene match. Germline-derived CDR1 and CDR2 are LGHDT and YNNKEL (reference sequence). There are 17 residues in the CDR3. For the CDR3, the DNA is TGTGCCAGCAGCCAAGTACACGGCGGGGGGAGGTACAATGAGCAGTTCTTC. Its protein product is CASSQVHGGGRYNEQFF.

The V call is TRBV11-2, the J call TRBJ1-1; possibly TRBD1 for D (5 bases). Germline CDR1 is SGHAT and CDR2 is FQNNGV. V lost 2 bases and J lost 5, with 9 bases in between. The CDR3 totals 13 residues. CDR3 nucleotides: TGTGCCAGCAGCTTATCAGGGTGGACTGAAGCTTTCTTT. Protein product: CASSLSGWTEAFF.

The J gene is TRBJ1-2, the V gene TRBV6-6; TRBD1 matches at 8 bases. With 6 bases clipped from V and 8 bases from J, the junction kept 14 bases outside the gene matches. The V gene's germline CDR1 is MNHNY and CDR2 SVGAGI (reference sequence). The CDR3 contains 15 residues. The CDR3 region is CASRAQGAGSGGYTF. The CDR3 DNA sequence: TGTGCCAGCAGGGCCCAGGGGGCGGGCTCTGGGGGCTACACCTTC.

J is TRBJ1-2 and V is TRBV6-5; TRBD1 is a possible D gene (5 bases). Germline loops: CDR1 MNHEY, CDR2 SVGAGI. The CDR3 is made up of 13 amino acids. Trimming shortened V by 6 bases and J by 9 bases, and 17 bases separated the two germline ends. CDR3: CASSPGTGGRYTF. CDR3 nucleotides: TGTGCCAGCAGCCCCGGGACCGGAGGGCGCTACACCTTC.

CDR3 coding DNA: TGTGCCAGTCCCGGGACAGGGACTGAAGCTTTCTTT. The encoded protein is CASPGTGTEAFF. The V and J genes are TRBV27 and TRBJ1-1; 9 bases are shared with TRBD1. V was pared by 9 bases and J by 5 bases, with 4 bases of the junction left unmatched. Germline V CDR1 and CDR2: MNHEY, SMNVEV (reference sequence). This CDR3 has 12 residues.

This chain links TRBV27 with TRBJ1-1; D gene ambiguous. With 3 bases removed from V and 6 bases from J, the gap between germline ends came to 5 bases. The germline gives CDR1 MNHEY, CDR2 SMNVEV (reference sequence). The CDR3 sequence is 11 residues long. In DNA form, the CDR3 reads TGTGCCAGCAGTTTGGGAGCTGAAGCTTTCTTT. This encodes CASSLGAEAFF.

The chain is built from TRBV5-6 and TRBJ2-3; 9 nucleotides match TRBD1. Trimming cost V 4 bases and J 6 bases; bases outside gene matches: 6. Per germline, CDR1 SGHDT and CDR2 YYEEEE. The CDR3 length is 14 residues. The CDR3 loop reads CASSPGTGHDTQYF. CDR3 nucleotides: TGTGCCAGCAGCCCCGGGACAGGGCACGATACGCAGTATTTT.

The genes are TRBV27 and TRBJ1-1; 8 bases map to TRBD1. V lost 6 bases and J lost 6; bases outside the gene matches: 9. Germline lookup yields CDR1 MNHEY and CDR2 SMNVEV (reference sequence). The length of the CDR3 is 14 residues. The CDR3 DNA reads as TGTGCCAGCAGCCAGACAGGGGATGGGTCTGAAGCTTTCTTT. Translation gives CASSQTGDGSEAFF.

The chain has TRBV5-1 and TRBJ2-3; 10 bases line up with TRBD2. V shed 4 bases and J 1 base; nucleotides not matched to a gene: 6. This CDR3 has 16 amino acids. Germline V gene data show CDR1 as SGHRS and CDR2 as YFSETQ. The CDR3 DNA sequence: TGCGCCAGCAGCCCCTATAGCGGGGGGCGCACAGATACGCAGTATTTT. It yields the protein CASSPYSGGRTDTQYF.

The rearrangement uses TRBV30 and TRBJ2-7, with 7 bases fitting TRBD1. J gave up 0 bases and V 2 bases, and 7 bases lay outside the gene matches. The CDR3 totals 15 residues. Per the germline V gene, CDR1 is GTSNPN and CDR2 is SVGIG (reference sequence). CDR3 coding DNA: TGTGCCTGGAGTTTCAGGGCAGGGGGCTCCTACGAGCAGTACTTC. This sequence encodes CAWSFRAGGSYEQYF.